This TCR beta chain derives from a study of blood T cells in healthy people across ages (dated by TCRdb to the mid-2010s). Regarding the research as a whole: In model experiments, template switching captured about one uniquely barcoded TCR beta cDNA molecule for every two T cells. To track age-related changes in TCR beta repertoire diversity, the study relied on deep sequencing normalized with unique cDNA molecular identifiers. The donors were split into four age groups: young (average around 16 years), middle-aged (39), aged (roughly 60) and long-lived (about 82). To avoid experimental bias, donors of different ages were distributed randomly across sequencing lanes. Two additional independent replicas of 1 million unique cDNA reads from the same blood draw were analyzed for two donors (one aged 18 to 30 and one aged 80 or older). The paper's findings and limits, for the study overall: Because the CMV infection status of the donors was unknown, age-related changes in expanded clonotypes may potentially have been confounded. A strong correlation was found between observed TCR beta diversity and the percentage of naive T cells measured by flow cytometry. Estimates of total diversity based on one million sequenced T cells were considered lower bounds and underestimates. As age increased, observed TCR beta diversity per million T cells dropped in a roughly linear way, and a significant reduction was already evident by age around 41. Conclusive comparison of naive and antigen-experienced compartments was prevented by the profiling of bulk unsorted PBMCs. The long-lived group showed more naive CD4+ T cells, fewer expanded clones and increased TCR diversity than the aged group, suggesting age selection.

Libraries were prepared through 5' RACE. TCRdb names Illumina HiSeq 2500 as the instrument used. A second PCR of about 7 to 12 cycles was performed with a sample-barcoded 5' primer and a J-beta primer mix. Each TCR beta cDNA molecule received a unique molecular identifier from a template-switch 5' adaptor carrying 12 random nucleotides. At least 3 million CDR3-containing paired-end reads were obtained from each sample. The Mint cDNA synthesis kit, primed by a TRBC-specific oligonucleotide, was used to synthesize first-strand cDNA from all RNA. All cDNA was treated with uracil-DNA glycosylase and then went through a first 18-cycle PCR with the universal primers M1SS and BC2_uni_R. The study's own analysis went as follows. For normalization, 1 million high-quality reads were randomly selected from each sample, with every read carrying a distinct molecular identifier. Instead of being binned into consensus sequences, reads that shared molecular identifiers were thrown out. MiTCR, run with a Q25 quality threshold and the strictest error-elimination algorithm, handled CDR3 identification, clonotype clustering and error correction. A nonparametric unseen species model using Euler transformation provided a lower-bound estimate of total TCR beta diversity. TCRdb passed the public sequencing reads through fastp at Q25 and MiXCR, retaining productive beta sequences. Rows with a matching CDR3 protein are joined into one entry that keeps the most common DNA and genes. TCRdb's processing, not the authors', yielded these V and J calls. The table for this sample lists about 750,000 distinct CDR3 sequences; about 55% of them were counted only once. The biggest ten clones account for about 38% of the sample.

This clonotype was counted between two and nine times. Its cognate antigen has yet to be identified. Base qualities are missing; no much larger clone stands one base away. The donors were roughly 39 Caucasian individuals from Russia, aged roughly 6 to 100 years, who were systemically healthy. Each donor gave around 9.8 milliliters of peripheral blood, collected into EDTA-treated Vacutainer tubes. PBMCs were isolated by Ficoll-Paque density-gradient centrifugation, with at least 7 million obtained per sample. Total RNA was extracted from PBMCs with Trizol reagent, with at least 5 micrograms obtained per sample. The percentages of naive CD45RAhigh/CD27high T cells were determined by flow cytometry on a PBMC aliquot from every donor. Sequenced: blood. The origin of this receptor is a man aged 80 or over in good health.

The bases are TGTGCCAGCTCACCAGGGACTAACGACAATGAGCAGTTCTTC. Translated, it reads CASSPGTNDNEQFF. The chain links TRBV18 with TRBJ2-1; 7 central bases correspond to TRBD2. The germline V gene provides CDR1 KGHSH and CDR2 LQKENI. From the cysteine up to the phenylalanine, the CDR3 has a length of 14 residues. This entry keeps only the CDR3 DNA: 42 bases, framed from base 1. Clipping removes 2 bases from V and 5 bases from J, with 3 as the unmatched junction base count.